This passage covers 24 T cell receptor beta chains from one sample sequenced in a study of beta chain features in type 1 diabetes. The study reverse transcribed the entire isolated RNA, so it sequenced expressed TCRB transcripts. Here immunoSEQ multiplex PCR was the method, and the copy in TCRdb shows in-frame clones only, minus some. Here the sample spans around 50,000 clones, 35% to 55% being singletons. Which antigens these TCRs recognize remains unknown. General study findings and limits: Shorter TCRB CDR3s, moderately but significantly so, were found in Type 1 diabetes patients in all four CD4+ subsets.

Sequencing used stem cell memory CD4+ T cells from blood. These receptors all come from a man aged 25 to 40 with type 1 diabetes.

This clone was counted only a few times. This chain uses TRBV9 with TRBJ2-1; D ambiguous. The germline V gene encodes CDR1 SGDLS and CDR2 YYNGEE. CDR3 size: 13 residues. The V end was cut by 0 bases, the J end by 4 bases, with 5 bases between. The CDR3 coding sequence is TGTGCCAGCAGCGTAGCCTTGTACAATGAGCAGTTCTTC. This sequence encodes CASSVALYNEQFF.

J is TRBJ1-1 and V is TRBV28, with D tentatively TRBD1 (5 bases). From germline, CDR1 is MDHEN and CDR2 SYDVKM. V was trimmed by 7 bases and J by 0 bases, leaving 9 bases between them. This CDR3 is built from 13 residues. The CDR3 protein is CASTRQMNTEAFF. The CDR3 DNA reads TGTGCCAGCACCCGACAGATGAACACTGAAGCTTTCTTT.

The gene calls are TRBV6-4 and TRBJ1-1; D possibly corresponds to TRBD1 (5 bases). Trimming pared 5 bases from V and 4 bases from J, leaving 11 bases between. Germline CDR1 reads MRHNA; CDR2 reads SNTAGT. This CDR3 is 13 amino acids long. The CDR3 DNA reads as TGTGCCAGCAGTCTTCAGGGCGGCACTGAAGCTTTCTTT. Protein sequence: CASSLQGGTEAFF.

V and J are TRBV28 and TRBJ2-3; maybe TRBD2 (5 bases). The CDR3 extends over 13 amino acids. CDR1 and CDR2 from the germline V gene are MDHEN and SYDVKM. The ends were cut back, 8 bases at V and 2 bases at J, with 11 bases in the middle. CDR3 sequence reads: CASARLFTDTQYF. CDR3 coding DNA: TGTGCCAGCGCTCGACTATTCACAGATACGCAGTATTTT.

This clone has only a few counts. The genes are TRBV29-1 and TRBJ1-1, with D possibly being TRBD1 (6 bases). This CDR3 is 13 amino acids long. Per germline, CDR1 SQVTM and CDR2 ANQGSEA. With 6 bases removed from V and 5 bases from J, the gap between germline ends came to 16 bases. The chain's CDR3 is CSVMQGSETEAFF. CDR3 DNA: TGCAGCGTGATGCAGGGGAGTGAGACTGAAGCTTTCTTT.

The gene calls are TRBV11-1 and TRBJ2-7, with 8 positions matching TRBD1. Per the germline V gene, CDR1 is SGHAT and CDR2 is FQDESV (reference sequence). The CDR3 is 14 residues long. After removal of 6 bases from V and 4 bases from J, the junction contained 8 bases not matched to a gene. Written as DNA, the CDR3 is TGTGCCAGCAGGAGACAGGGGACAAGTTACGAGCAGTACTTC. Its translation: CASRRQGTSYEQYF.

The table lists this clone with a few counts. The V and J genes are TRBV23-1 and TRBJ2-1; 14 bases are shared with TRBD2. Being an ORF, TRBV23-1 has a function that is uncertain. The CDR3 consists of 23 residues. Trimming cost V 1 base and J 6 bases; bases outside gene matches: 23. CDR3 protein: CASSQWTPAGTSGSGEVCNEQFF. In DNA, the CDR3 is TGCGCCAGCAGTCAATGGACCCCAGCCGGGACTAGCGGGAGTGGTGAGGTTTGCAATGAGCAGTTCTTC.

The CDR3 DNA follows: TGCGCCAGCAGCCCGGGGGGGATACCCTATGGCTACACCTTC. Protein: CASSPGGIPYGYTF. This chain uses TRBV5-1 with TRBJ1-2; D might be TRBD1 (5 bases). Trimming pared 4 bases from V and 4 bases from J, leaving 14 bases between. Germline lookup yields CDR1 SGHRS and CDR2 YFSETQ. The CDR3 runs 14 residues.

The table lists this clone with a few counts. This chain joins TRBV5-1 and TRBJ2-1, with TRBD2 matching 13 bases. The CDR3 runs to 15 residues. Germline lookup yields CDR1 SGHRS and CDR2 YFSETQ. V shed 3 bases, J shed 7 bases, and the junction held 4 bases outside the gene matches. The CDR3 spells CASSSGLAGMNEQFF. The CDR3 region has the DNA TGCGCCAGCAGCTCGGGACTAGCGGGAATGAATGAGCAGTTCTTC.

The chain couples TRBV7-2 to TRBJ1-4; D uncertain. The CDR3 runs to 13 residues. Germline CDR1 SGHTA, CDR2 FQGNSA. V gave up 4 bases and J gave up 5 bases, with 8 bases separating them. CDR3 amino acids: CASSSQRNEKLFF. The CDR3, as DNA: TGTGCCAGCAGCTCGCAGAGGAATGAAAAACTGTTTTTT.

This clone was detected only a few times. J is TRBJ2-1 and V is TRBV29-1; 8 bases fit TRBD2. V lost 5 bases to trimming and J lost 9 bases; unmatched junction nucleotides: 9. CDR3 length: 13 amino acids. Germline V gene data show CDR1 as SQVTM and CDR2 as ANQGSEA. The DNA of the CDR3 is TGCAGCGTTACTGTTTCTAGCGGGCGTGAGCAGTTCTTC. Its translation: CSVTVSSGREQFF.

CDR3 sequence: CASSPEATDTQYF. As DNA, the CDR3 is TGTGCCAGCTCACCTGAGGCCACAGATACGCAGTATTTT. The V and J genes are TRBV18 and TRBJ2-3; D not resolved. V lost 3 bases and J lost 2, with 6 bases in between. Germline loops: CDR1 KGHSH, CDR2 LQKENI. The CDR3 extends over 13 amino acids.

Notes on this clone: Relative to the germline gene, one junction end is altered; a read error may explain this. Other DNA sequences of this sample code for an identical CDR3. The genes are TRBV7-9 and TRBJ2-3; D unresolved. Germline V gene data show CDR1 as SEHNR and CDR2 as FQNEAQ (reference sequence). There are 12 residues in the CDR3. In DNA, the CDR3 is TGTGCCAGCAGCTTGCAGGTTGATACGCAATATTTT. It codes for CASSLQVDTQYF.

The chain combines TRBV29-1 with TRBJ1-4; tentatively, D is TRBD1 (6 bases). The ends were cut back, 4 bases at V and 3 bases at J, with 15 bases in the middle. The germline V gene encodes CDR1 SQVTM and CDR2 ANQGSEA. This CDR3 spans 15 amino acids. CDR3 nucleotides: TGCAGCGTTGCGAAAACAGGGTATCCTAATGAAAAACTGTTTTTT. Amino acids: CSVAKTGYPNEKLFF.

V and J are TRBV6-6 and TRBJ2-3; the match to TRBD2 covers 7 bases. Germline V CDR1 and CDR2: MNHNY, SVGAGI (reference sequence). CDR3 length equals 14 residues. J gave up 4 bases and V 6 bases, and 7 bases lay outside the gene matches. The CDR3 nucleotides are TGTGCCAGCAGACTCGGACTAGTTTCAGATACGCAGTATTTT. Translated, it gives CASRLGLVSDTQYF.

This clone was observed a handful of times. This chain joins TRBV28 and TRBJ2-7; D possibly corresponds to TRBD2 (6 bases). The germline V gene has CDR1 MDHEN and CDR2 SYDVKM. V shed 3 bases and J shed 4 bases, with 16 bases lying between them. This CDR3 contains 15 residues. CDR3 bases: TGTGCCAGCAGTTTGTTGGGGCCGGGAGTATACGAGCAGTACTTC. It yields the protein CASSLLGPGVYEQYF.

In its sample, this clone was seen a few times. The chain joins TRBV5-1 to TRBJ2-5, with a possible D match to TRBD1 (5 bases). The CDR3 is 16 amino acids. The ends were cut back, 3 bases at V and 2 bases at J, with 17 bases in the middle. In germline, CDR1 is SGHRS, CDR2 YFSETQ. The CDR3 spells CASSSYRTFPQETQYF. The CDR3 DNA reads TGCGCCAGCAGCTCATACAGGACATTCCCTCAAGAGACCCAGTACTTC.

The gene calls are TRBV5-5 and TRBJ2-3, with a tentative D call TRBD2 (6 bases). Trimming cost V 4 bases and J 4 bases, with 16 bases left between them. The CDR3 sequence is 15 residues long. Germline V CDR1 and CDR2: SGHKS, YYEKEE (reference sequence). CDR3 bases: TGTGCCAGCAGCCGGAGGGACCCCGGTGCAGATACGCAGTATTTT. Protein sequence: CASSRRDPGADTQYF.

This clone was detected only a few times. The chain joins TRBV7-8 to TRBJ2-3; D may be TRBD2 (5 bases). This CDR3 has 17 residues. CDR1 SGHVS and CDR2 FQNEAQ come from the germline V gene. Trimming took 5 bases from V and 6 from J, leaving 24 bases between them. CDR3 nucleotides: TGTGCCAGCAGCCCGTCACGGGGTATCCTTATTGGGGATACGCAGTATTTT. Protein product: CASSPSRGILIGDTQYF.

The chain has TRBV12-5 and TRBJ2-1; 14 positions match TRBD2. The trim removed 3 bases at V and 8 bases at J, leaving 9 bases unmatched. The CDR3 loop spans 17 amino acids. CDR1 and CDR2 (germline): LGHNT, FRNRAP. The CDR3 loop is CASGFTSGTSGRHEQFF. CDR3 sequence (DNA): TGTGCTAGTGGTTTCACCTCAGGGACTAGCGGGAGACATGAGCAGTTCTTC. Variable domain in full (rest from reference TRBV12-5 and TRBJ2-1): DARVTQTPRHKVTEMGQEVTMRCQPILGHNTVFWYRQTMMQGLELLAYFRNRAPLDDSGMPKDRFSAEMPDATLATLKIQPSEPRDSAVYFCASGFTSGTSGRHEQFFGPGTRLTVL.

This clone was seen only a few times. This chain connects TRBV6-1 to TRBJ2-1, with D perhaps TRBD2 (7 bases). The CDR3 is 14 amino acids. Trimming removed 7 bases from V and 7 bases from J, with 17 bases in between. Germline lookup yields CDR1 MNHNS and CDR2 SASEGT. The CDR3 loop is CASTRGGGRNEQFF. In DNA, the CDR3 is TGTGCCAGCACCCGAGGGGGAGGGAGGAATGAGCAGTTCTTC.

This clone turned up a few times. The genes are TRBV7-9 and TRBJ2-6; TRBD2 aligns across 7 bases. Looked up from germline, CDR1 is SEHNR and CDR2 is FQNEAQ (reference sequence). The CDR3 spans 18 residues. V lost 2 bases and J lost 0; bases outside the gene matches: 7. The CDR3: CASSLLAALSSGANVLTF. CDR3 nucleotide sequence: TGTGCCAGCAGCTTACTAGCGGCACTTTCCTCTGGGGCCAACGTCCTGACTTTC.

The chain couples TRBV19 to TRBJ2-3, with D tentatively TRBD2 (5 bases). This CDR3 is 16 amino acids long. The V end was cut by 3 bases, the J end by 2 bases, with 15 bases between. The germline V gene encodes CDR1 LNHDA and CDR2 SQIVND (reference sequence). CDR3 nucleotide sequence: TGTGCCAGTAGTATTGGTCCCCGGGAAAACACAGATACGCAGTATTTT. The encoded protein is CASSIGPRENTDTQYF.

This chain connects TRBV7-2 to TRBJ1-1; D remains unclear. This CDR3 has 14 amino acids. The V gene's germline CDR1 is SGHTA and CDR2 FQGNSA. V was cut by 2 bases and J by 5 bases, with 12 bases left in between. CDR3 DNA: TGTGCCAGCAGCTTAAACGCGGGCGGTACTGAAGCTTTCTTT. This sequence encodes CASSLNAGGTEAFF.